A single sample gave rise to the 8 T cell receptor beta chains below, sequenced in a study of identical twins. TCRdb reanalysed the 5' RACE reads using MiXCR and keeps one entry per CDR3 protein. The sample has approximately 670,000 distinct CDR3 sequences, around 6% seen once; the top ten hold 1.5% to 2%. Sequencing input: naive T cells sorted from blood. The origin of the receptors is a man between 18 and 35 years old in good health.

This clonotype was seen many times. The chain carries TRBV30 and TRBJ2-3; 7 bases agree with TRBD1. CDR1 GTSNPN and CDR2 SVGIG come from the germline V gene (reference sequence). This CDR3 has 14 amino acids. Trimming removed 5 bases from V and 1 base from J; junction bases left unmatched: 6. CDR3 bases: TGTGCCTGGCGACAGGGAATTGGCACAGATACGCAGTATTTT. It is translated as CAWRQGIGTDTQYF.

The rearrangement uses TRBV18 and TRBJ2-6; D is ambiguous. The V end was cut by 2 bases, the J end by 1 base, with 9 bases between. This CDR3 comprises 16 residues. CDR1 KGHSH and CDR2 LQKENI come from the germline V gene. The CDR3 sequence is CASSPFGESGANVLTF. Here the CDR3 DNA reads TGTGCCAGCTCACCATTTGGGGAATCTGGGGCCAACGTCCTGACTTTC.

CDR3 residues: CASSSGSDGYNEQFF. The CDR3 DNA is TGCGCCAGCAGCTCGGGAAGCGACGGGTACAATGAGCAGTTCTTC. The J gene is TRBJ2-1, the V gene TRBV5-1; tentative D call: TRBD2 (5 bases). There are 15 residues in the CDR3. Trimming took off 3 bases at V and 4 bases at J, with 14 bases between the two ends. The V gene's germline CDR1 is SGHRS and CDR2 YFSETQ. The full variable domain, completed using reference TRBV5-1 and TRBJ2-1, is KAGVTQTPRYLIKTRGQQVTLSCSPISGHRSVSWYQQTPGQGLQFLFEYFSETQRNKGNFPGRFSGRQFSNSRSEMNVSTLELGDSALYLCASSSGSDGYNEQFFGPGTRLTVL.

V usage is TRBV2 and J usage is TRBJ2-7, with 13 bases matching TRBD2. Looked up from germline, CDR1 is SNHLY and CDR2 is FYNNEI. J lost 1 base, V lost 1 base, and 7 bases had no gene match. The CDR3 has 18 amino acids. CDR3 residues: CASSEERATSGGSYEQYF. The CDR3, as DNA: TGTGCCAGCAGTGAAGAGAGAGCGACTAGCGGGGGGTCCTACGAGCAGTACTTC.

CDR3 coding DNA: TGTGCCAGCAGTGATTACGAGACCCAGTACTTC. Translated, it gives CASSDYETQYF. The gene calls are TRBV2 and TRBJ2-5; D gene unclear. V shed 3 bases and J shed 5 bases, with 4 bases lying between them. Germline loops: CDR1 SNHLY, CDR2 FYNNEI. The length of the CDR3 is 11 residues.

This clonotype was detected many times. The chain employs TRBV6-1 and TRBJ1-5; D not resolved. Trimming removed 5 bases from V and 0 bases from J, with 17 bases in between. The CDR3 has 17 amino acids. The germline V gene encodes CDR1 MNHNS and CDR2 SASEGT. This CDR3 is CASSPTSMGYSNQPQHF. The CDR3 nucleotides read TGTGCCAGCAGTCCGACTTCGATGGGGTATAGCAATCAGCCCCAGCATTTT.

This clonotype has a handful of counts. The V gene is TRBV4-1, the J gene TRBJ1-5, with D perhaps matching TRBD1 (6 bases). The CDR3 has 16 amino acids. Germline CDR1 MGHRA, CDR2 YSYEKL. Trimming pared 3 bases from V and 0 bases from J, leaving 12 bases between. In nucleotides, the CDR3 is TGCGCCAGCAGCCATCCTCAGGGGAATAGCAATCAGCCCCAGCATTTT. Amino acid sequence: CASSHPQGNSNQPQHF.

In its sample, this clonotype was seen a few times. The chain carries TRBV7-2 and TRBJ2-7, with D unresolved. Trimming pared 3 bases from V and 5 bases from J, leaving 5 bases between. Germline CDR1 SGHTA, CDR2 FQGNSA. This CDR3 spans 11 amino acids. CDR3 DNA: TGTGCCAGCAGCTTCCAGAACGAGCAGTACTTC. Translation gives CASSFQNEQYF.